This TCR beta chain originates from a study of T-cell memory formation after mild COVID-19. Study-wide context: In these data, TCR clusters were largely donor specific. Whole-study findings and limits: Second-wave clones reaching peak frequency on day 37 lacked confirmed SARS-CoV-2 specificity. The study detected some responding clones in pre-infection memory, suggesting cross-reactive memory joined.

Trimming at V came to 7 bases and at J to 7 bases, leaving 20 bases not matched to a gene. There are 16 residues in the CDR3. Germline CDR1 is DFQATT and CDR2 is SNEGSKA (reference sequence). Sample barcodes and UMIs were carried by the TCR alpha and TCR beta cDNA libraries that 5'RACE generated with constant-segment primers. MiXCR, run by TCRdb on the 5' RACE reads, gives a single entry per CDR3 protein. The profile shows 250,000 to 350,000 distinct CDR3 sequences, 16% of them singletons. This clonotype was observed a handful of times. Its antigen remains unknown. Source material: PBMCs or a T cell subset sorted from them (not recorded which). The chain combines TRBV20-1 with TRBJ2-3, with 7 bases fitting TRBD2. This TCR was recovered from a man aged 18-30 years who had mild COVID-19 (a few samples of this study predate the infection). Cell type and time point are not known. The CDR3 DNA reads TGCAGTGTCGCGTCAGATCCGCGGGGGATCGGCCATACGCAGTATTTT. It specifies CSVASDPRGIGHTQYF.